This is a list of T cell receptor beta chains from one sample in a study of blood T cell repertoires in COVID-19. Here immunoSEQ multiplex PCR was the method, and the copy in TCRdb shows in-frame clones only, minus some. The data contain over 30,000 clones, approximately 88% of them singletons. The sequencing input was peripheral blood. Every receptor here comes from a human donor in a cohort sampled during active COVID-19. Both conserved end residues are part of each CDR3. Fields, in order: V gene, CDR3 protein.

V gene: TRBV18; CDR3 protein: CASSPTSGSGDEQFF
V gene: TRBV4-1; CDR3 protein: CASSQGTSGDVSWETQYF
V gene: TRBV6-1; CDR3 protein: CASSEAGQGYGYTF
V gene: TRBV21-1; CDR3 protein: CARTLPTEAFF
V gene: TRBV21-1; CDR3 protein: CASSKTGGSNQPQHF
V gene: TRBV5-6; CDR3 protein: CASSVALANEQFF
V gene: TRBV18; CDR3 protein: CASSPKSLVGELFF
V gene: TRBV11-2; CDR3 protein: CASSLVDRGFGYTF
V gene: TRBV7-9; CDR3 protein: CASSFGDQPQHF
V gene: TRBV27; CDR3 protein: CATGRSFETQYF
V gene: TRBV5-4; CDR3 protein: CASRRQGNTGELFF
V gene: TRBV3-1/TRBV3-2; CDR3 protein: CASSQPTGGQETQYF
V gene: TRBV7-2; CDR3 protein: CASSLGSPPETQYF
V gene: TRBV11-1; CDR3 protein: CASSRPGQGAGNGYTF
V gene: TRBV15; CDR3 protein: CATSDRGLRPGQGAYEQYF
V gene: TRBV27; CDR3 protein: CASSFLGAGNEKLFF
V gene: TRBV19; CDR3 protein: CASSINGQGANQPQHF
V gene: TRBV9; CDR3 protein: CASSVGDGYTF
V gene: TRBV20-1; CDR3 protein: CSAREGGGYTF
V gene: TRBV6-1; CDR3 protein: CASSESGRTNEQYF
V gene: TRBV7-9; CDR3 protein: CASSLLGQTYGYTF